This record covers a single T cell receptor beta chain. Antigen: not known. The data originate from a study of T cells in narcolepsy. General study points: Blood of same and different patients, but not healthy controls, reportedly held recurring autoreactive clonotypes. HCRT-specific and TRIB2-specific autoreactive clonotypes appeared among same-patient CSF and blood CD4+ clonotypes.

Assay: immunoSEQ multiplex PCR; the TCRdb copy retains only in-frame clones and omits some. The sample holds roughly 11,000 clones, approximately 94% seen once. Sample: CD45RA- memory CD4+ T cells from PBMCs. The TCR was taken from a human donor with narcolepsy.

The chain's CDR3 is CASSLFGQGESYGYTF. DNA for the CDR3: TGTGCCAGCAGCTTGTTCGGACAGGGGGAAAGCTATGGCTACACCTTC. The chain is built from TRBV5-8 and TRBJ1-2, with 10 bases fitting TRBD1. This CDR3 has 16 residues. Per the germline V gene, CDR1 is SGHTS and CDR2 is YDEGEE. V lost 1 base to trimming and J lost 4 bases; unmatched junction nucleotides: 7.